The clone carrying this T cell receptor beta chain was seen a few times. The V gene's germline CDR1 is SGHRS and CDR2 YFSETQ. This CDR3 has 14 residues. J lost 5 bases, V lost 5 bases, and 8 bases had no gene match. TCRdb passed the 5' RACE reads through MiXCR, listing each CDR3 protein once. The sample lists about 630,000 distinct CDR3 sequences, 12% occurring once. The data were obtained in a study of T cells after yellow fever vaccination. Study background: Preparing low-cell-number fractions relied on SMART-Seq v4 Ultra Low Input.

The receptor was derived from a young man who received the YFV17D yellow fever vaccine. The sample here was PBMCs, taken on the day of the yellow fever booster vaccination. This sequence joins TRBV5-1 and TRBJ2-3, with 7 bases that match TRBD2. The CDR3 is CASRPGGKEDTQYF. Here the CDR3 DNA reads TGCGCCAGCAGACCCGGGGGGAAGGAAGATACGCAGTATTTT.